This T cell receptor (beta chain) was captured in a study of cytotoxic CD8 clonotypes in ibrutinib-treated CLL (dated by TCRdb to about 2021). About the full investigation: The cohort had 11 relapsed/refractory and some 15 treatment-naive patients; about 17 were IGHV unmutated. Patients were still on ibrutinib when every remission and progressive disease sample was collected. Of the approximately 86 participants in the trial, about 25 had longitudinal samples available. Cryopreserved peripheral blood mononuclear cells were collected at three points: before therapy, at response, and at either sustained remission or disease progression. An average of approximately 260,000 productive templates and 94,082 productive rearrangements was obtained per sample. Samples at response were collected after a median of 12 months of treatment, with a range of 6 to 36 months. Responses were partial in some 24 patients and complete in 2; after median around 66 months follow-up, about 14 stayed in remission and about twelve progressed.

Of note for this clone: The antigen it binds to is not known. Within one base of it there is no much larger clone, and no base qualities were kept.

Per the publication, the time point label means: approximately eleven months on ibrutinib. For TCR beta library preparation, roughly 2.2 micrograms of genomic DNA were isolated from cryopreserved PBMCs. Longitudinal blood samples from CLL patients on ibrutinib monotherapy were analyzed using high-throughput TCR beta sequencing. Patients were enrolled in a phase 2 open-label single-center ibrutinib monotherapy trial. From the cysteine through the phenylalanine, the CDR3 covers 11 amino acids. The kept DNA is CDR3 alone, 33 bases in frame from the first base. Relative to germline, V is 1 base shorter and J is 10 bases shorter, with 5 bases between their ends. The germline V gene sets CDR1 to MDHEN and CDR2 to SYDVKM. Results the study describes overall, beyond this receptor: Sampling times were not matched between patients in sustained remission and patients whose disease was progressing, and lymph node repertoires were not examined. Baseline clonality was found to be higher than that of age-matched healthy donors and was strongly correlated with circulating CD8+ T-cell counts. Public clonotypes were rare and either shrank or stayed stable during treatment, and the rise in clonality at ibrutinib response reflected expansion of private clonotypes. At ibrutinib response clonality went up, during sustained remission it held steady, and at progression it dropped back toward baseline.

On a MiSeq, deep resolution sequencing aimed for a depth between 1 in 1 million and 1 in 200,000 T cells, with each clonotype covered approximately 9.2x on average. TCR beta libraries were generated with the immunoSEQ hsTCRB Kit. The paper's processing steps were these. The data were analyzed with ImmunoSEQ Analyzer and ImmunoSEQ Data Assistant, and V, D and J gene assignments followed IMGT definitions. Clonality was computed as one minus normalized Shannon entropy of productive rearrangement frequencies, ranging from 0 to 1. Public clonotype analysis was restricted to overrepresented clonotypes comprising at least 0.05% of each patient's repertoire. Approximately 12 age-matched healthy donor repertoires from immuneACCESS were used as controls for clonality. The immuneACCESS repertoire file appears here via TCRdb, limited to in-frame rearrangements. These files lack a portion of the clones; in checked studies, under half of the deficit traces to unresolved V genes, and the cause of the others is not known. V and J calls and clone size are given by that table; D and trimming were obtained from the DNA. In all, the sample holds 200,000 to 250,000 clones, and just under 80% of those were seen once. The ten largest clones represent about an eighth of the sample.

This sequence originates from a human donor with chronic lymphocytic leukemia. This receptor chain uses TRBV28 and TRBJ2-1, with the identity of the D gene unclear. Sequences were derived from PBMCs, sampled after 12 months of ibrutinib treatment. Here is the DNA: TGTGCCAGCAGTTTATTGCGGGAGCAGTTCTTC. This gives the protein CASSLLREQFF. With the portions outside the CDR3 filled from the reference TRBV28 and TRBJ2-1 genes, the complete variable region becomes DVKVTQSSRYLVKRTGEKVFLECVQDMDHENMFWYRQDPGLGLRLIYFSYDVKMKEKGDIPEGYSVSREKKERFSLILESASTNQTSMYLCASSLLREQFFGPGTRLTVL.